This record looks at one T cell receptor (beta chain) sequence and its context. This clonotype was detected only a few times. Its antigen is unknown. Base qualities are not provided; no much larger clone lies one nucleotide away. TCRdb names Illumina NovaSeq 6000 as the instrument used. TCRalpha and TCRbeta cDNA libraries were built by 5'RACE with constant-segment primers, adding sample barcodes and unique molecular identifiers. RNA was extracted from every sample with Trizol reagent. Libraries were amplified in two PCR steps, with a second sample barcode and Illumina TruSeq adapters added in the second step. The libraries were sequenced on an Illumina NovaSeq using 2 x 150 bp paired-end reads. In the original analysis: With migec v1.2.7, reads were demultiplexed and then collapsed into UMI-guided consensus sequences. With mixcr v2.1.11, UMI consensuses were aligned to TRA and TRB V and J templates and assembled into clonotypes. Expanded or contracted clonotypes were those called significant by both edgeR and NoisET, with noise models trained on biological replicates. For edgeR calls, a false discovery rate-adjusted p below 0.01 and a log2 fold-change threshold of 1 were applied. As an exploratory analysis of dynamics, max-normalized trajectories of the 1000 most abundant clonotypes were examined with PCA combined with hierarchical clustering. The CD4 or CD8 phenotype of responding clones was assigned using the separately sequenced CD4+ and CD8+ repertoires. The public reads were run again by TCRdb, first through fastp at Q25 and then through MiXCR, and only productive beta chains were kept. All rows with the same CDR3 protein become a single entry with the most common DNA and genes. These V and J calls rely on TCRdb rather than the paper's analysis. For this sample the table gives 250,000 to 350,000 distinct CDR3 sequences, of which 15% to 20% were detected only once. The top ten constitute approximately 23% of the sample.

This specimen comes from a study of T-cell memory formation after mild COVID-19 (dated by TCRdb to 2020 to 2023). Some background on the complete study: TCR sequence clusters from the two donors were largely donor specific. In a couple of donors, T-cell clones that expanded and contracted after mild COVID-19 were tracked by sequencing TCRalpha and TCRbeta repertoires over time. The cohort comprised two young, previously healthy adult volunteers, one female and one male. Results and caveats for the whole study, not just this receptor: Contracting CD4+ clones turned up mainly in the CM and EM memory subsets, whereas EMRA was where CD8+ clones were enriched. Only a couple of mild cases were covered by the study, and larger cohorts that include severe cases with pre-infection samples were considered necessary. Clones that contracted from day 15 to 85 showed balanced CD4/CD8 phenotypes, whereas a second wave of clones that expanded from day 15 to 37 leaned towards CD4+. Whether the second-wave clones peaking on day 37 were SARS-CoV-2 specific was not confirmed. The detection of some responding clones in pre-infection memory suggests that pre-existing cross-reactive memory T cells joined the SARS-CoV-2 response.

V drops 3 bases and J drops 3 bases, leaving 9 bases in between. The CDR1 and CDR2 encoded by the germline V gene (reference sequence) are SEHNR and FQNEAQ. CDR3 length: 13 amino acids, cysteine to phenylalanine. The entry retains the CDR3 DNA only, 39 bases that are in frame from base 1. Ficoll-Paque density gradient centrifugation was the method used to isolate PBMCs. The chain joins TRBV7-9 to TRBJ2-7; the D gene lacks a confident call. The sequenced material came from PBMCs or a T cell subset sorted from them (not recorded which). This clonotype originated in a man between 18 and 35 years old who had mild COVID-19 (a few samples of this study predate the infection). The sample titles of this study are shuffled in the database, so cell type and time point are left out; the donor was told from shared clones. CDR3 sequence: CASSLPPHYEQYF. The DNA is as follows: TGTGCCAGCAGCTTGCCGCCCCACTACGAGCAGTACTTC.